These 26 T cell receptor beta chains originate from one sample sequenced in a study of blood T cell repertoires in COVID-19. The table came from immunoSEQ multiplex PCR; TCRdb's copy has only in-frame clones and leaves some out. Here the sample spans 180,000 or so clones, 70% to 80% being singletons. The sample consisted of PBMCs or T cells enriched from blood (not recorded which). These receptors all come from a man in his sixties who had been exposed to COVID-19.

The chain uses TRBV10-3 and TRBJ1-1; D unresolved. The CDR3 is 13 residues long. With 8 bases removed from V and 5 bases from J, the gap between germline ends came to 15 bases. Germline V gives CDR1 ENHRY, CDR2 SYGVKD. CDR3 protein: CAIGREPGTEAFF. As DNA, the CDR3 is TGTGCCATCGGCCGGGAGCCGGGGACTGAAGCTTTCTTT.

The chain is built from TRBV7-2 and TRBJ2-7, with TRBD1 matching 10 bases. The CDR3 contains 15 residues. CDR1 is SGHTA and CDR2 is FQGNSA in the germline V gene. Trimming took 0 bases from V and 6 from J; bases not matched to a gene: 5. The CDR3 nucleotides are TGTGCCAGCAGCTTAGCGGTGACAGGGGGCGCCGAGCAGTACTTC. Its translation is CASSLAVTGGAEQYF.

The rearrangement links TRBV11-3 to TRBJ1-6; D uncertain. V shed 0 bases and J shed 7 bases, with 4 bases lying between them. Germline-derived CDR1 and CDR2 are SGHNT and YENEEA. The CDR3 contains 13 residues. The CDR3 region is CASSLDLNSPLHF. The CDR3 DNA follows: TGTGCCAGCAGCTTAGACCTCAATTCACCCCTCCACTTT.

The V call is TRBV3-1 (or the pseudogene TRBV3-2), the J call TRBJ1-1, with D possibly matching TRBD1 (6 bases). V lost 4 bases to trimming and J lost 3 bases, with 15 bases between them. From germline, CDR1 is LGHDT and CDR2 YNNKEL (reference sequence). This CDR3 contains 15 residues. CDR3 protein: CASSRVGARHTEAFF. CDR3 DNA sequence: TGTGCCAGCAGCCGTGTGGGGGCGCGACACACTGAAGCTTTCTTT.

The chain uses TRBV6-5 and TRBJ1-4; 7 nucleotides agree with TRBD1. Germline V gene sequence: CDR1 MNHEY, CDR2 SVGAGI. This CDR3 has 16 amino acids. The V and J ends lost 0 bases and 6 bases, in that order; junction bases with no gene match: 7. CDR3 sequence (DNA): TGTGCCAGCAGTTACTCGCGCGACAGGGTTTATGAAAAACTGTTTTTT. Translated, it gives CASSYSRDRVYEKLFF.

The rearrangement uses TRBV9 and TRBJ2-6; TRBD1 matches at 8 bases. J was trimmed by 0 bases and V by 0 bases; bases with no gene match: 8. This CDR3 has 19 amino acids. CDR1 is SGDLS, CDR2 YYNGEE, per germline. CDR3 DNA sequence: TGTGCCAGCAGCGTAGCGGCAGGGGGCCTGACCTCTGGGGCCAACGTCCTGACTTTC. It translates to CASSVAAGGLTSGANVLTF.

The V and J genes are TRBV5-4 and TRBJ1-1, with 7 bases lining up with TRBD1. CDR3 length: 13 amino acids. Germline CDR1 reads SGHNT; CDR2 reads YYREEE (reference sequence). The J segment lost 2 bases and the V segment lost 9 bases, leaving 7 bases of the junction unmatched. CDR3 region: CATSGTVNTEAFF. The CDR3 DNA follows: TGTGCCACATCCGGGACAGTTAACACTGAAGCTTTCTTT.

The chain joins TRBV6-2 or TRBV6-3 to TRBJ2-1; D might be TRBD1 (7 bases). Between the trimmed V and J ends, which lost 3 bases and 2 bases, there was a span of 11 bases. This CDR3 has 15 residues. Germline lookup yields CDR1 MNHEY and CDR2 SVGEGT. This chain's CDR3 is CASSYAGGTYNEQFF. The CDR3 DNA reads as TGTGCCAGCAGTTATGCAGGGGGGACCTACAATGAGCAGTTCTTC.

This rearrangement joins TRBV27 to TRBJ2-3; 10 bases match TRBD2. After removal of 7 bases from V and 3 bases from J, the junction contained 1 base not matched to a gene. CDR3 size: 13 residues. Germline V CDR1 and CDR2: MNHEY, SMNVEV (reference sequence). Here the CDR3 reads CASTSGRTDTQYF. The CDR3 DNA sequence: TGTGCCAGCACTAGCGGGAGAACAGATACGCAGTATTTT.

The genes are TRBV29-1 and TRBJ1-3; D unresolved. The CDR3 runs 13 residues. CDR1 SQVTM and CDR2 ANQGSEA come from the germline V gene. V was pared by 8 bases and J by 0 bases, with 11 bases between. CDR3 in DNA: TGCAGCCACCGCGGGCTCTCTGGAAACACCATATATTTT. Translation: CSHRGLSGNTIYF.

This chain connects TRBV21-1 to TRBJ2-1; the D call of TRBD2 is as the table states it, not checked on the DNA. TRBV21-1 represents a pseudogene. The CDR3 consists of 10 residues. The CDR3 sequence: CASSGGSTIF. In DNA form, the CDR3 reads TGTGCCAGCAGCGGCGGGTCCACTATCTTC.

V usage is TRBV27 and J usage is TRBJ1-1, with D possibly TRBD1 on 5 matching bases. CDR1 MNHEY and CDR2 SMNVEV come from the germline V gene (reference sequence). Deletions cut 9 bases from V and 0 bases from J, with 14 bases between. The CDR3 is 14 amino acids. The CDR3 DNA follows: TGTGCCAGTGGGGGAGGACACCTGAACACTGAAGCTTTCTTT. Protein: CASGGGHLNTEAFF.

V is TRBV5-6 and J is TRBJ1-3, with TRBD1 matching over 9 bases. This CDR3 contains 16 residues. J gave up 5 bases and V 3 bases, and 9 bases lay outside the gene matches. Germline V gene sequence: CDR1 SGHDT, CDR2 YYEEEE. The CDR3 sequence is CASSSTGTGLRNTIYF. The CDR3 DNA reads as TGTGCCAGCAGCTCTACCGGGACAGGGCTGAGAAACACCATATATTTT.

The chain employs TRBV7-8 and TRBJ1-6, with TRBD1 matching 8 bases. Germline trimming cut 4 bases from V and 5 bases from J; bases unmatched to any gene: 1. This CDR3 is built from 14 residues. Germline CDR1 is SGHVS and CDR2 is FQNEAQ. As DNA, the CDR3 is TGTGCCAGCAGCTGGGGACAGGATAATTCACCCCTCCACTTT. Translating gives CASSWGQDNSPLHF. Full variable domain (outside the CDR3, taken from reference TRBV7-8 and TRBJ1-6): GAGVSQSPRYKVAKRGQDVALRCDPISGHVSLFWYQQALGQGPEFLTYFQNEAQLDKSGLPSDRFFAERPEGSVSTLKIQRTQQEDSAVYLCASSWGQDNSPLHFGNGTRLTVT.

The chain employs TRBV19 and TRBJ1-2, with D perhaps TRBD1 (6 bases). Between the trimmed V and J ends, which lost 10 bases and 2 bases, there was a span of 14 bases. From germline, CDR1 is LNHDA and CDR2 SQIVND (reference sequence). The CDR3 covers 13 residues. The CDR3 is CATRQGQNYGYTF. The CDR3 DNA is TGTGCCACCAGGCAGGGGCAGAACTATGGCTACACCTTC.

The gene calls are TRBV7-9 and TRBJ2-3; TRBD2 matches 8 bases. CDR1 and CDR2 from the germline V gene are SEHNR and FQNEAQ (reference sequence). Germline trimming cut 5 bases from V and 5 bases from J; bases unmatched to any gene: 9. The CDR3 length is 15 residues. The DNA for the CDR3 is TGTGCCAGCAGCAGTCCGGGACTAGGGGTAGATACGCAGTATTTT. It specifies CASSSPGLGVDTQYF. Variable domain in full (rest from reference TRBV7-9 and TRBJ2-3): DTGVSQNPRHKITKRGQNVTFRCDPISEHNRLYWYRQTLGQGPEFLTYFQNEAQLEKSRLLSDRFSAERPKGSFSTLEIQRTEQGDSAMYLCASSSPGLGVDTQYFGPGTRLTVL.

The rearrangement joins TRBV3-1 (or the pseudogene TRBV3-2) to TRBJ2-7; TRBD2 matches at 12 bases. The germline gives CDR1 LGHDT, CDR2 YNNKEL (reference sequence). The CDR3 length is 15 residues. V lost 3 bases, J lost 6 bases, and 6 bases stayed unmatched. CDR3 bases: TGTGCCAGCAGCCATCCTAGCGGGAGGGCCGCCGAGCAGTACTTC. It codes for CASSHPSGRAAEQYF.

This clone was found a few times. The V and J genes are TRBV28 and TRBJ1-2, with D perhaps TRBD1 (6 bases). Trimming cost V 5 bases and J 4 bases, with 20 bases left between them. The germline gives CDR1 MDHEN, CDR2 SYDVKM. This CDR3 has 16 residues. CDR3 sequence (DNA): TGTGCCAGCAGTGCCAGCCCCCAGGGGATACGCTATGGCTACACCTTC. Residues: CASSASPQGIRYGYTF.

The chain recombines TRBV27 with TRBJ2-6; a possible D gene is TRBD2 (6 bases). Per the germline V gene, CDR1 is MNHEY and CDR2 is SMNVEV (reference sequence). V was clipped by 5 bases and J by 4 bases, with 15 bases between them. This CDR3 has 16 residues. The DNA for the CDR3 is TGTGCCAGCAGTCTGTGGGGAGGAAAAGGGGCCAACGTCCTGACTTTC. This sequence encodes CASSLWGGKGANVLTF.

The chain uses TRBV6-2 or TRBV6-3 and TRBJ2-1, with 7 positions matching TRBD2. Germline V gene sequence: CDR1 MNHEY, CDR2 SVGEGT. This CDR3 region has 16 residues. V was clipped by 2 bases and J by 9 bases; unmatched bases: 13. The DNA for the CDR3 is TGTGCCAGCAGTTACCGGCCTAGCGGAGGTCTAACTGAGCAGTTCTTC. This translates into CASSYRPSGGLTEQFF.

CDR3 amino acids: CASSRTETYEQYF. The CDR3 DNA reads as TGTGCCAGCAGCCGTACTGAGACCTACGAGCAGTACTTC. The V call is TRBV28, the J call TRBJ2-7; D gene uncertain. The V gene lost 6 bases and the J gene lost 2 bases, with 11 bases spanning the gap. In germline, CDR1 is MDHEN, CDR2 SYDVKM. The CDR3 is 13 residues long.

The chain couples TRBV4-1 to TRBJ1-1, with 7 bases identical to TRBD1. The V segment lost 3 bases and the J segment 1 base; nucleotides outside the gene matches: 14. Germline-derived CDR1 and CDR2 are MGHRA and YSYEKL. The CDR3 extends over 18 amino acids. CDR3: CASSQNPGSTGTNTEAFF. The CDR3 nucleotides are TGCGCCAGCAGCCAGAACCCCGGATCGACAGGGACGAACACTGAAGCTTTCTTT.

The chain joins TRBV29-1 to TRBJ2-2; possibly TRBD1 for D (5 bases). The CDR3 extends over 14 amino acids. The ends were cut back, 6 bases at V and 6 bases at J, with 17 bases in the middle. Germline CDR1 reads SQVTM; CDR2 reads ANQGSEA. The CDR3 DNA reads as TGCAGCGTCCAAGATCAGGGCGGTGCCGGGGAGCTGTTTTTT. This sequence encodes CSVQDQGGAGELFF.

This chain connects TRBV11-1 to TRBJ2-1, with TRBD2 matching over 7 bases. V lost 1 base, J lost 4 bases, and 4 bases stayed unmatched. Germline assignment: CDR1 SGHAT and CDR2 FQDESV (reference sequence). This CDR3 has 15 amino acids. In nucleotides, the CDR3 is TGTGCCAGCAGCTTAGATAGCGGGCTATACAATGAGCAGTTCTTC. Protein: CASSLDSGLYNEQFF.

This rearrangement joins TRBV5-4 to TRBJ2-2, with D possibly matching TRBD2 (6 bases). Trimming stripped 4 bases from V and 0 bases from J, with 13 bases between. Germline CDR1 and CDR2: SGHNT and YYREEE (reference sequence). The CDR3 loop spans 16 amino acids. The CDR3 reads CASSPGGASNTGELFF. CDR3 in DNA: TGTGCCAGCAGCCCCGGGGGAGCGTCGAACACCGGGGAGCTGTTTTTT.

The CDR3 loop reads CASSKRQGRNTEAFF. The CDR3 region has the DNA TGTGCCAGCAGCAAACGACAGGGGCGGAACACTGAAGCTTTCTTT. The rearrangement uses TRBV7-9 and TRBJ1-1, with 8 bases lining up with TRBD1. Trimming took 5 bases from V and 1 from J; bases not matched to a gene: 6. The CDR3 totals 15 residues. Germline V gene lookup returns CDR1 SEHNR and CDR2 FQNEAQ (reference sequence).